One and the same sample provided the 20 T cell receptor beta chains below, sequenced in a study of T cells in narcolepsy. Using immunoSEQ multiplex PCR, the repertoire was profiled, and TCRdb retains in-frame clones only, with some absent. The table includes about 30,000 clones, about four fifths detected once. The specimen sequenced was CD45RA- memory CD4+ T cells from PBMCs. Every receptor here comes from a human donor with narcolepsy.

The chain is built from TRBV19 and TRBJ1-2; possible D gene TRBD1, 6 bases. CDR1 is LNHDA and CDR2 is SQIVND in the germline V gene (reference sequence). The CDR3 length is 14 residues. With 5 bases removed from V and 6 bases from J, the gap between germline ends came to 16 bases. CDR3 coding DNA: TGTGCCAGTAGTGCACAGGGAAGGGAAGATGGCTACACCTTC. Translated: CASSAQGREDGYTF.

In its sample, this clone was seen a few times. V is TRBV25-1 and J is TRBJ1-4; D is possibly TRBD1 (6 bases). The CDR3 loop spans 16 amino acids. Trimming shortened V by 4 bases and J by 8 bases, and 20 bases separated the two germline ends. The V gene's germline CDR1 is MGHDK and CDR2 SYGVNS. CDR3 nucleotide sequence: TGTGCCAGCAGTGGGTATACGACAGGTAGGACCGAAAAACTGTTTTTT. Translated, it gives CASSGYTTGRTEKLFF.

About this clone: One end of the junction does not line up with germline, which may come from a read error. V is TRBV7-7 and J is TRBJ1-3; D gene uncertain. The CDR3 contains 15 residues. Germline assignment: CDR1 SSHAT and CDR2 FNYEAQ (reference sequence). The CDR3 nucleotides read TGTGCTAGCAGCTTAGCTTGGGGTAATGGAAACACCATATATTTT. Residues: CASSLAWGNGNTIYF.

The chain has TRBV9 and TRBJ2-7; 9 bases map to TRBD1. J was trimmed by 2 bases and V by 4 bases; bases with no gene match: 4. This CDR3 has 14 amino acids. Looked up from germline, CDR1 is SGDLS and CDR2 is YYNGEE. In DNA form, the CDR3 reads TGTGCCAGCAGCCCGGGACAGGGCCCCTACGAGCAGTACTTC. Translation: CASSPGQGPYEQYF.

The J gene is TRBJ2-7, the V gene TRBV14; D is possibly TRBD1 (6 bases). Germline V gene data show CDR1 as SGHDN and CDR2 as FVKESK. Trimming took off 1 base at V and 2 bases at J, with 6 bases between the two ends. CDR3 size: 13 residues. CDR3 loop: CASSQGGPYEQYF. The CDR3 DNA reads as TGTGCCAGCAGCCAAGGGGGGCCCTACGAGCAGTACTTC. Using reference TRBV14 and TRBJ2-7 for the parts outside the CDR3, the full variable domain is EAGVTQFPSHSVIEKGQTVTLRCDPISGHDNLYWYRRVMGKEIKFLLHFVKESKQDESGMPNNRFLAERTGGTYSTLKVQPAELEDSGVYFCASSQGGPYEQYFGPGTRLTVT.

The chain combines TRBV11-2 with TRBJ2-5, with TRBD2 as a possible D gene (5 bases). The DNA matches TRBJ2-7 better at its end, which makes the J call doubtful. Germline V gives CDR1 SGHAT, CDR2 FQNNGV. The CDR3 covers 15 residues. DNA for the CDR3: TGTGCCAGCAGCTTAGGAGGAGGTTCCTCCTACGAGCAGTACTTC. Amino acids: CASSLGGGSSYEQYF.

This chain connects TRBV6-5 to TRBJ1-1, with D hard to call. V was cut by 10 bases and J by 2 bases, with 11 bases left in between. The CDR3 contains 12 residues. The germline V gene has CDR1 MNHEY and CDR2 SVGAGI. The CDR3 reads CATSTINTEAFF. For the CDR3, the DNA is TGTGCCACCTCAACTATCAACACTGAAGCTTTCTTT.

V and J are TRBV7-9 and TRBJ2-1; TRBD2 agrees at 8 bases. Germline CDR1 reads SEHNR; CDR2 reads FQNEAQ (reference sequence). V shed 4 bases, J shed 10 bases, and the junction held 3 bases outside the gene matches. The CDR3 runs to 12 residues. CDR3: CASSSIAGEQFF. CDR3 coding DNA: TGTGCCAGCAGCTCGATAGCGGGGGAGCAGTTCTTC.

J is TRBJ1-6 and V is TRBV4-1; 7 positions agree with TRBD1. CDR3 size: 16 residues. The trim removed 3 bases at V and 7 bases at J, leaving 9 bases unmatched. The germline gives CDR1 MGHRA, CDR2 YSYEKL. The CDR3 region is CASSQGQGVINSPLHF. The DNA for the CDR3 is TGCGCCAGCAGCCAGGGGCAGGGGGTAATCAATTCACCCCTCCACTTT.

The CDR3 nucleotides read TGCGCCAGCAGCCAAGAGCCTTTGGGTGCAGGGTCGTCACCCCTCCACTTT. Protein: CASSQEPLGAGSSPLHF. The chain has TRBV4-1 and TRBJ1-6; maybe TRBD1 (5 bases). Trimming removed 0 bases from V and 10 bases from J, with 19 bases in between. This CDR3 is built from 17 residues. The germline V gene has CDR1 MGHRA and CDR2 YSYEKL.

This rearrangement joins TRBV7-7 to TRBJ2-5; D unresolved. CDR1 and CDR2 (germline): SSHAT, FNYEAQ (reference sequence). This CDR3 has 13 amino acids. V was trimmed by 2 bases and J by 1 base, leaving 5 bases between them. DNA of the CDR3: TGTGCCAGCAGCTTATATTTCCAAGAGACCCAGTACTTC. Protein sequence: CASSLYFQETQYF. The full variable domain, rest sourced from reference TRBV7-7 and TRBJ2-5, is GAGVSQSPRYKVTKRGQDVTLRCDPISSHATLYWYQQALGQGPEFLTYFNYEAQPDKSGLPSDRFSAERPEGSISTLTIQRTEQRDSAMYRCASSLYFQETQYFGPGTRLLVL.

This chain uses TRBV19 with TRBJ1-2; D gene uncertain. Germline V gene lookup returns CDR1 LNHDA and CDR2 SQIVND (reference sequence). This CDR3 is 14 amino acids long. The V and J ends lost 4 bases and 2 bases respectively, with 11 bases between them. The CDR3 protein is CASSTPMGNYGYTF. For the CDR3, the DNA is TGTGCCAGTAGTACGCCAATGGGGAACTATGGCTACACCTTC.

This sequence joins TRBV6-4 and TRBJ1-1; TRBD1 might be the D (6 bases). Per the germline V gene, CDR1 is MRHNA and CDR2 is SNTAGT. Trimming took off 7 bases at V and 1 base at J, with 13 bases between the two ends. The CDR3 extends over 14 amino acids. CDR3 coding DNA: TGTGCCAGCAAAACAGGGTCTGGGAACACTGAAGCTTTCTTT. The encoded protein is CASKTGSGNTEAFF.

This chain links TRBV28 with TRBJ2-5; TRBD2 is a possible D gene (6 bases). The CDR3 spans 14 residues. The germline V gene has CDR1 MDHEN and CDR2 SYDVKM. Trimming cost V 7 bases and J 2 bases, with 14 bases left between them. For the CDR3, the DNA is TGTGCCAGCACCGTGACCGGGACTCAAGAGACCCAGTACTTC. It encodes CASTVTGTQETQYF.

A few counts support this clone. CDR3 protein: CASDVDGDTQYF. The CDR3 nucleotides read TGTGCCAGCGACGTGGACGGGGATACGCAGTATTTT. The chain combines TRBV6-1 with TRBJ2-3; D is undetermined. Germline V gene data show CDR1 as MNHNS and CDR2 as SASEGT. The CDR3 length is 12 residues. V was cut by 8 bases and J by 6 bases, with 12 bases left in between.

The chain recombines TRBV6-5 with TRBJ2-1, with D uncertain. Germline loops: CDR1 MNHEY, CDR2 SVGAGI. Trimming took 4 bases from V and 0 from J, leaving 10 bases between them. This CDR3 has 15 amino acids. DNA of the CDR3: TGTGCCAGCAGTTTAGGAGACCTCTCCTACAATGAGCAGTTCTTC. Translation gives CASSLGDLSYNEQFF.

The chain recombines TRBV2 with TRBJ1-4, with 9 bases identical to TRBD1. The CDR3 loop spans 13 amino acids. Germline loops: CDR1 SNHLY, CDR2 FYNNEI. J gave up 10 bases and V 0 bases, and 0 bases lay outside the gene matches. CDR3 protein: CASSEAGQGKLFF. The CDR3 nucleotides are TGTGCCAGCAGTGAAGCGGGACAGGGAAAACTGTTTTTT. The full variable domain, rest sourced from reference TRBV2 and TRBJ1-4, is EPEVTQTPSHQVTQMGQEVILRCVPISNHLYFYWYRQILGQKVEFLVSFYNNEISEKSEIFDDQFSVERPDGSNFTLKIRSTKLEDSAMYFCASSEAGQGKLFFGSGTQLSVL.

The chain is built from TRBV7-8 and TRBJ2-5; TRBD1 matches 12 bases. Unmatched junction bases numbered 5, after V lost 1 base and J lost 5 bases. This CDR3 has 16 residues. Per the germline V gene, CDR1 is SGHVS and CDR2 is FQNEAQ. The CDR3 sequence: CASSLGSGQGAETQYF. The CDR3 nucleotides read TGTGCCAGCAGCTTAGGCTCGGGACAGGGGGCTGAGACCCAGTACTTC. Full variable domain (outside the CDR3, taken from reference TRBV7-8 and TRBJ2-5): GAGVSQSPRYKVAKRGQDVALRCDPISGHVSLFWYQQALGQGPEFLTYFQNEAQLDKSGLPSDRFFAERPEGSVSTLKIQRTQQEDSAVYLCASSLGSGQGAETQYFGPGTRLLVL.

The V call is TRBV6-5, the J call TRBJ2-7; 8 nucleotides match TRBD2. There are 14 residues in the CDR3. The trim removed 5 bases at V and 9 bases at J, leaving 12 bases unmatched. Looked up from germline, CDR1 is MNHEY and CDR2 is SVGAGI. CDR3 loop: CASSPTGGASMQYF. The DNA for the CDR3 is TGTGCCAGCAGTCCGACCGGGGGGGCGAGCATGCAGTACTTC.

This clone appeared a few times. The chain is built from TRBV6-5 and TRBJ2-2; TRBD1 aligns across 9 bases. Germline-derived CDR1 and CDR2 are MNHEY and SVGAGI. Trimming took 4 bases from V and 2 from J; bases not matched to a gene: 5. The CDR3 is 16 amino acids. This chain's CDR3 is CASSSGQGINTGELFF. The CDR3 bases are TGTGCCAGCAGTTCGGGACAGGGTATTAACACCGGGGAGCTGTTTTTT.